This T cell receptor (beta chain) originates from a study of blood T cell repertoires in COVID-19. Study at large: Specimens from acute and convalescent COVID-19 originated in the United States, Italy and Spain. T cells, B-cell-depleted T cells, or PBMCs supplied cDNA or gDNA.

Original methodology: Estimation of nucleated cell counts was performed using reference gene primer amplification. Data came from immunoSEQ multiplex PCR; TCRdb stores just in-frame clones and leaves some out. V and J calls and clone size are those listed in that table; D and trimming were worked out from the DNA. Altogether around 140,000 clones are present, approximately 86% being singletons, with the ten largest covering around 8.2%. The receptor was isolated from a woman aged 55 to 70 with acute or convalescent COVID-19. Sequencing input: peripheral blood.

CDR3 nucleotide sequence: TGTGCCACCAGGGACAGGGGGTTAGGTCCGGGTGGCTACACCTTC. The encoded protein is CATRDRGLGPGGYTF. The chain is built from TRBV24-1 and TRBJ1-2, with 10 bases matching TRBD1. Germline-derived CDR1 and CDR2 are KGHDR and SFDVKD. The V gene end was trimmed by 7 bases and the J gene end by 7 bases; junction bases not matched to a gene: 11. CDR3 length: 15 residues.